The T cell receptor (beta chain) described here comes from a study of shared clonotypes between healthy human individuals. On the study more broadly: Researchers drew samples from two women and a few men aged 18 to 49.

TCRdb keeps only in-frame clones here, not all; method: immunoSEQ multiplex PCR. The sample contains over a million clones, 95% to 97% of which appear only once. The CDR3 extends over 14 amino acids. V lost 4 bases and J lost 3, with 10 bases in between. Germline V gene sequence: CDR1 MNHNS, CDR2 SASEGT. CD4+ cells yielded CD45RA+ naive and CD45RA-negative memory subsets. Sequencing was carried out using naive CD4+ T cells sorted from blood. Stated subset: CD45RA+ positively selected. This rearrangement joins TRBV6-1 to TRBJ2-1; no clear D gene. This receptor was identified in a man between 25 and 39 years old in good health. The CDR3 DNA reads TGTGCCAGCAGTGTAGGAAAAAACTACAATGAGCAGTTCTTC. Protein product: CASSVGKNYNEQFF.